The T cell receptor (beta chain) described here comes from a study of blood T cell repertoires in COVID-19. In the study overall: T cells, B-cell-depleted T cells, or PBMCs supplied cDNA or gDNA.

CDR1 and CDR2 (germline): MDHEN, SYDVKM. The CDR3 loop spans 15 amino acids. V shed 4 bases, J shed 9 bases, and the junction held 10 bases outside the gene matches. TCRdb keeps only in-frame clones here, not all; method: immunoSEQ multiplex PCR. The sample holds a few hundred thousand clones, about 91% seen once. The study drew participants aged about 18 to 95 years from 20 to 30 US areas. All recovered Cohort 3 donors got two negative PCRs, got clearance, or saw symptom resolution. Sequenced material: PBMCs or T cells enriched from blood (not recorded which). This TCR derives from a woman aged 18-29 years who had recovered from COVID-19. J is TRBJ2-1 and V is TRBV28; 9 bases are a match to TRBD2. The CDR3 loop reads CASSWTGTSSIEQFF. The CDR3 nucleotides read TGTGCCAGCAGTTGGACCGGGACTAGCTCCATTGAGCAGTTCTTC.